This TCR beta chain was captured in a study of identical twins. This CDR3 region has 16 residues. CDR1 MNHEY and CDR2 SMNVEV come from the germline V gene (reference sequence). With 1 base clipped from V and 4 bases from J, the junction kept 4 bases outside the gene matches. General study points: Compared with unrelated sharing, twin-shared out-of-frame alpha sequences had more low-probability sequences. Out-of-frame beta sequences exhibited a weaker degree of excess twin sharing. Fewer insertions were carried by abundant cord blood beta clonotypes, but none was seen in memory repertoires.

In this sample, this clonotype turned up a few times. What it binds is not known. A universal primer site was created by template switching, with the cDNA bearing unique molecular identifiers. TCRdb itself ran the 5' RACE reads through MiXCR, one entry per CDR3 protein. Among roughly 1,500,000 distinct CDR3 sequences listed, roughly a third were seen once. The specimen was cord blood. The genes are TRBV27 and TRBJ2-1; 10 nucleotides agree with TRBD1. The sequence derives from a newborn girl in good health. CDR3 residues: CASSLFGQGVYNEQFF. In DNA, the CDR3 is TGTGCCAGCAGTTTATTCGGACAGGGGGTTTACAATGAGCAGTTCTTC.